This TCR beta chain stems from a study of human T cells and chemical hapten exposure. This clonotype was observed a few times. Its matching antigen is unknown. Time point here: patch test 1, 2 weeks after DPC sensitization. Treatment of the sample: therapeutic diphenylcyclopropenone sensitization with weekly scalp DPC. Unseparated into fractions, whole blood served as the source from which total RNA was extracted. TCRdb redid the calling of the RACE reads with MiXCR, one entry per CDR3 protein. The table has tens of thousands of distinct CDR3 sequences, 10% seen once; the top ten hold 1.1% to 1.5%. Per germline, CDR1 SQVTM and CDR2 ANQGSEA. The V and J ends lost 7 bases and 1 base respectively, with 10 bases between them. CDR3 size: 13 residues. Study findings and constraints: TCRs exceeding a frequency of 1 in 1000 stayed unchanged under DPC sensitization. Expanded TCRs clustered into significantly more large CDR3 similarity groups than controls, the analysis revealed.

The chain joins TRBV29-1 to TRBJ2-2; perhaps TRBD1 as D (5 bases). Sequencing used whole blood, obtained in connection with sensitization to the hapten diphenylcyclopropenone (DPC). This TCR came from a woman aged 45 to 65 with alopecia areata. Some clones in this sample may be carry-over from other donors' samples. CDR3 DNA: TGCAGCGGTGATACAGGGAACACCGGGGAGCTGTTTTTT. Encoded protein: CSGDTGNTGELFF.